This T cell receptor (beta chain) was identified during a study of liver allograft versus peripheral blood T cells. Study background: Comparing T cell receptor repertoires in transplanted livers with those in recipients' peripheral blood was part of the design. General study results and limits: Reportedly, the T cell receptor repertoires present inside liver allografts differed from those in peripheral blood.

TCRdb re-called the reads with MiXCR, one entry per CDR3 protein. The table records over 15,000 distinct CDR3 sequences, roughly a fifth of them present only once. The ends were cut back, 1 base at V and 2 bases at J, with 9 bases in the middle. The CDR3 sequence is 15 residues long. CDR1 is SEHNR and CDR2 is FQNEAQ in the germline V gene (reference sequence). Note on this clonotype: As yet, its antigen is unknown.

This receptor was identified in a human patient who had a liver transplant. Some of the T cells may derive from the graft donor. The chain recombines TRBV7-9 with TRBJ1-5; D unresolved. The CDR3 DNA is TGTGCCAGCAGCTTAGGGCAGCGGGGCAATCAGCCCCAGCATTTT. It is translated as CASSLGQRGNQPQHF.